This record looks at one TCR beta chain sequence and its context. Per the original data handling: The assay estimated nucleated cells by amplifying reference gene primers. Profiled with immunoSEQ multiplex PCR; TCRdb holds only in-frame clones, not every one. V and J calls and clone size are those listed in that table; D and trimming were worked out from the DNA. The data show around 150,000 clones, 92% seen once. The data are from a study of blood T cell repertoires in COVID-19. Study background: COVID-19 samples from acute and convalescent phases originated in the United States, Italy and Spain. Nucleic acid was either cDNA or gDNA, and it came from T cells, B-cell-depleted T cells, or PBMCs.

The CDR3 totals 14 residues. The germline gives CDR1 MDHEN, CDR2 SYDVKM. V lost 6 bases and J 1 base, leaving 13 bases between the germline ends. Sequencing input: peripheral blood. J is TRBJ2-7 and V is TRBV28; a possible D gene is TRBD2 (6 bases). The TCR sequence derives from a man aged 25-45 years with COVID-19, enrolled during active disease. The CDR3 here is CASSRDSLSYEQYF. The CDR3, as DNA: TGTGCCAGCAGCCGGGACTCCCTTTCCTACGAGCAGTACTTC.